This T cell receptor beta chain was profiled in a study of cytomegalovirus exposure and HLA in healthy donors. General study findings and limits: Across donors, most TCRs were seen rarely, yet some public ones were widespread.

13 Jbeta primers and 60 Vbeta primers were used for the PCR. Repertoires were generated with immunoSEQ multiplex PCR, while TCRdb's copy carries only in-frame clones and drops some. This repertoire shows about 110,000 clones, 65% to 85% found once; its top ten account for 2.5% to 3%. V shed 2 bases and J shed 9 bases, with 17 bases lying between them. Germline CDR1 LNHDA, CDR2 SQIVND (reference sequence). CDR3 length: 14 residues. About this clone itself: Its antigen is not identified.

The source material was PBMCs. The V call is TRBV19, the J call TRBJ2-7; perhaps TRBD1 as D (6 bases). This receptor was identified in a male donor in good health and CMV-seropositive. In DNA form, the CDR3 reads TGTGCCAGTAGTATACGGACAGCCCAGACAGGGCAGTACTTC. This codes for CASSIRTAQTGQYF.